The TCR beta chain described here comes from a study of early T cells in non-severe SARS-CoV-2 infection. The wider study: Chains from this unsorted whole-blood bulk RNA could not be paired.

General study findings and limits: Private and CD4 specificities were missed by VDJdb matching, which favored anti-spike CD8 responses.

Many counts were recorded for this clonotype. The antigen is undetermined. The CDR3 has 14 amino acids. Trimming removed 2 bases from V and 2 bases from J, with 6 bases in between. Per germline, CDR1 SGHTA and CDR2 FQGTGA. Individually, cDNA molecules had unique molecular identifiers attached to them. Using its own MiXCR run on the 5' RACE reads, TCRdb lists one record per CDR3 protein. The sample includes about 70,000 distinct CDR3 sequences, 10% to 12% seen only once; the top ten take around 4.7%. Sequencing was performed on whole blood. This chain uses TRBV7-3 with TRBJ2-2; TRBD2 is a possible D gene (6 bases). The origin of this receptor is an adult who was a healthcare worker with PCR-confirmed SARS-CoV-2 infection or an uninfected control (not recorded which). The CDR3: CASSLGTNTGELFF. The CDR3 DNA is TGTGCCAGCAGCTTAGGGACTAACACCGGGGAGCTGTTTTTT.